This paragraph covers one TCR beta chain sequence. Its specificity is not known. MiXCR was run by TCRdb on the 5' RACE reads, yielding one entry per CDR3 protein. The sample includes approximately 150,000 distinct CDR3 sequences, roughly 6.2% of them seen just once. Trimming shortened V by 3 bases and J by 6 bases, and 14 bases separated the two germline ends. Germline-derived CDR1 and CDR2 are LGHNA and YSLEER. The CDR3 runs to 15 residues. This sample is drawn from a study of T cells after yellow fever vaccination. Background on the study: Fractions low in cell number were prepared with SMART-Seq v4 Ultra Low Input.

Study outcomes and limitations: Weaker, the secondary response had a peak occurring faster, on day 5 versus 15.

This sequence joins TRBV4-3 and TRBJ2-2; D remains ambiguous. The TCR was taken from a man aged 18 to 29 who received the YFV17D yellow fever vaccine. The sequenced sample was CD4+ T cells sorted from PBMCs, obtained on the day of the first yellow fever vaccination. The CDR3 region is CASSHLSLDAGELFF. The CDR3 region has the DNA TGCGCCAGCAGCCACCTCTCCCTAGATGCCGGGGAGCTGTTTTTT.